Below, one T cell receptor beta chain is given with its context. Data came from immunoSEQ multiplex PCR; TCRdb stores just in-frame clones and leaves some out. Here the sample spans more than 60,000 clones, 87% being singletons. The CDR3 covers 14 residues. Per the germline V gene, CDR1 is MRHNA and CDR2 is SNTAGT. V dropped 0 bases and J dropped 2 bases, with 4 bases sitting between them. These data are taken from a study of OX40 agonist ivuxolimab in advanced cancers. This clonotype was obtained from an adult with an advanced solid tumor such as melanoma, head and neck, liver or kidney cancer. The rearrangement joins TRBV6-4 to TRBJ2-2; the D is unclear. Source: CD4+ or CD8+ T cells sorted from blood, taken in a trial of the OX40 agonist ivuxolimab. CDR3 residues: CASSDSYNTGELFF. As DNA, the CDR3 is TGTGCCAGCAGTGACTCGTACAACACCGGGGAGCTGTTTTTT.